Detailed here is one T cell receptor beta chain. Its target is unknown. V dropped 8 bases and J dropped 2 bases, with 16 bases sitting between them. From germline, CDR1 is LNHDA and CDR2 SQIVND (reference sequence). This CDR3 comprises 15 residues. The sample belongs to a study of OX40 agonist ivuxolimab in advanced cancers. Blood samples were obtained at baseline, cycle 4 day 1, and cycle 7 day 1. Here immunoSEQ multiplex PCR was the method, and the copy in TCRdb shows in-frame clones only, minus some. The table has about 53,000 clones, around 79% seen once. Study-wide results and limits: Also present in some nonresponders was a low level of normalized T-cell clonal expansion.

The input for sequencing was CD4+ or CD8+ T cells sorted from blood, taken in a trial of the OX40 agonist ivuxolimab. This clonotype was obtained from an adult with an advanced solid tumor such as melanoma, head and neck, liver or kidney cancer. The gene calls are TRBV19 and TRBJ1-5; D unclear. In DNA form, the CDR3 reads TGTGCCAGTGCCCTTTATGGTGGCGGCAATCAGCCCCAGCATTTT. As protein: CASALYGGGNQPQHF.